This paragraph covers one T cell receptor (beta chain) sequence. Germline CDR1 reads GTSNPN; CDR2 reads SVGIG (reference sequence). The CDR3 extends over 14 amino acids. The ends were cut back, 0 bases at V and 5 bases at J, with 10 bases in the middle. Authors' methods: Estimation of nucleated cell counts relied on the amplification of reference gene primers. Profiled with immunoSEQ multiplex PCR; TCRdb holds only in-frame clones, not every one. D and trimming come from the DNA, and the V and J calls and clone size come from that table. The sample includes fewer than 45,000 clones, roughly nine tenths seen only once; the top ten take roughly 5.7%. The sample originates from a study of blood T cell repertoires in COVID-19. About the study: COVID-19 samples from acute and convalescent phases originated in the United States, Italy and Spain. Sources were T cells, B-cell-depleted T cells, or PBMCs; the material itself was cDNA or gDNA.

The chain is built from TRBV30 and TRBJ1-4, with unresolved D. The TCR sequence derives from a human donor in a cohort sampled during active COVID-19. Specimen: peripheral blood. CDR3: CAWSVLGVNEKLFF. The CDR3 DNA reads TGTGCCTGGAGTGTGTTGGGAGTAAATGAAAAACTGTTTTTT.